This T cell receptor beta chain was identified during a study of T cell responses to AZD1222 COVID-19 vaccine. Findings and caveats of the study: The study found Spike-specific TCR breadth and depth rose after two AZD1222 doses. Only 5 or 6 people who got AZD1222 tested seropositive at baseline. Per reports, nearly half of all spike-specific TCRs target regions that are unmutated in variants. Clonal diversity may have been underestimated, and the donors were mostly white British, with more females than males.

Produced via immunoSEQ multiplex PCR; TCRdb's table is partial and in-frame only. The table includes roughly 180,000 clones, approximately 87% detected once. J gave up 4 bases and V 1 base, and 0 bases lay outside the gene matches. There are 14 residues in the CDR3. Germline CDR1 reads LNHDA; CDR2 reads SQIVND (reference sequence). As regards this clone: The antigen remains unidentified.

Sequenced material: peripheral blood, taken on day 0 of MenACWY control vaccination. The chain employs TRBV19 and TRBJ2-7, with 11 bases aligning to TRBD2. The sequence was collected from an adult in good health. The CDR3 reads CASSIVAGGYEQYF. The DNA for the CDR3 is TGTGCCAGTAGTATAGTAGCGGGAGGGTACGAGCAGTACTTC.